A single sample is the source of the 32 T cell receptor beta chains below, sequenced in a study of T-cell reconstitution after alpha-beta-depleted transplantation in children. The TCRbeta library was prepared with unique molecular identifiers. Each CDR3 protein is one row after TCRdb ran MiXCR on the PCR reads. The data hold around 490,000 distinct CDR3 sequences, with approximately 10% observed a single time. This material consisted of PBMCs, mostly from graft donor cells, taken 180 days after TCRalphabeta/CD19-depleted stem cell transplant. These receptors all come from a female patient aged 2 to 10 who had a stem cell transplant for aplastic anemia, so the T cells may come from the graft donor.

The chain carries TRBV4-3 and TRBJ2-1; 8 nucleotides line up with TRBD2. The V gene's germline CDR1 is LGHNA and CDR2 YSLEER. After removal of 1 base from V and 3 bases from J, the junction contained 11 bases not matched to a gene. The CDR3 has 18 amino acids. The CDR3, as DNA: TGCGCCAGCAGCCAAGCTTTCTTAGCGGGATCATACTACAATGAGCAGTTCTTC. Amino acids: CASSQAFLAGSYYNEQFF.

The rearrangement joins TRBV21-1 to TRBJ2-7; the DNA was not compared with TRBD1, the D call given in the table. TRBV21-1 is termed a pseudogene. The CDR3 has 14 amino acids. CDR3 region: CASSTQERGDEQYV. The CDR3 DNA sequence: TGTGCCAGCAGCACCCAGGAGAGAGGGGACGAGCAGTACGTC.

This clonotype showed up just a few times. The chain recombines TRBV6-5 with TRBJ1-5, with TRBD1 as a possible D gene (5 bases). The V gene's germline CDR1 is MNHEY and CDR2 SVGAGI. The CDR3 loop spans 15 amino acids. V was pared by 2 bases and J by 1 base, with 9 bases between. As DNA, the CDR3 is TGTGCCAGCAGTTACGGGGGGAACAGCAATCAGCCCCAGCATTTT. It codes for CASSYGGNSNQPQHF.

This rearrangement joins TRBV12-3 or TRBV12-4 to TRBJ1-2; TRBD1 might be the D (5 bases). Trimming left V 6 bases short and J 4 bases short, with 12 bases between. The CDR3 spans 13 residues. The chain's CDR3 is CASSPGQVYGYTF. The CDR3 nucleotides are TGTGCCAGCAGCCCGGGGCAGGTCTATGGCTACACCTTC.

The chain carries TRBV19 and TRBJ1-1; 9 nucleotides match TRBD1. This CDR3 has 15 residues. J gave up 4 bases and V 3 bases, and 6 bases lay outside the gene matches. The germline CDR1 and CDR2 sequences are LNHDA and SQIVND (reference sequence). The CDR3 spells CASSMDRQGGTEAFF. As DNA, the CDR3 is TGTGCCAGTAGTATGGACCGACAGGGGGGCACTGAAGCTTTCTTT.

The chain is built from TRBV7-9 and TRBJ1-2, with a possible D match to TRBD1 (5 bases). Germline values: CDR1 SEHNR, CDR2 FQNEAQ (reference sequence). V was clipped by 1 base and J by 4 bases, with 19 bases between them. The CDR3 is made up of 17 amino acids. The CDR3 reads CASSLDWGGGTGYGYTF. The CDR3 DNA is TGTGCCAGCAGCTTAGATTGGGGAGGAGGGACTGGCTATGGCTACACCTTC.

This clonotype was counted only a few times. The rearrangement links TRBV7-2 to TRBJ1-2; a possible D gene is TRBD1 (5 bases). The ends were cut back, 4 bases at V and 3 bases at J, with 15 bases in the middle. The CDR3 spans 15 residues. From germline, CDR1 is SGHTA and CDR2 FQGNSA. The CDR3 loop reads CASSSHGGADYGYTF. The DNA of the CDR3 is TGTGCCAGCAGCTCTCATGGTGGGGCCGACTATGGCTACACCTTC.

This clonotype was observed at least ten times. This sequence joins TRBV12-3 or TRBV12-4 and TRBJ2-3, with 10 positions matching TRBD2. After removal of 5 bases from V and 1 base from J, the junction contained 3 bases not matched to a gene. There are 15 residues in the CDR3. The DNA for the CDR3 is TGTGCCAGCAGTGCCGGACTAGCGGGCACAGATACGCAGTATTTT. It yields the protein CASSAGLAGTDTQYF.

The V gene is TRBV7-2, the J gene TRBJ2-7, with 7 bases matching TRBD2. V was clipped by 6 bases and J by 2 bases; unmatched bases: 1. CDR1 and CDR2 (germline): SGHTA, FQGNSA. There are 12 residues in the CDR3. CDR3 sequence (DNA): TGTGCCAGCAGAGCGGGGACCTACGAGCAGTACTTC. Translating it yields CASRAGTYEQYF.

This clonotype turned up a few times. J is TRBJ2-7 and V is TRBV28; 7 positions match TRBD2. Germline loops: CDR1 MDHEN, CDR2 SYDVKM. This CDR3 has 15 residues. The V gene end was trimmed by 3 bases and the J gene end by 3 bases; junction bases not matched to a gene: 8. DNA for the CDR3: TGTGCCAGCAGTTTCGTCTGGGGGAGGGGCTACGAGCAGTACTTC. Its protein is CASSFVWGRGYEQYF.

V gene TRBV20-1 combines with J gene TRBJ2-1; D may be TRBD2 (6 bases). Per the germline V gene, CDR1 is DFQATT and CDR2 is SNEGSKA (reference sequence). Between the trimmed V and J ends, which lost 4 bases and 3 bases, there was a span of 25 bases. CDR3 length equals 18 residues. This CDR3 is CSATGQDYSSSLYNEQFF. The CDR3 DNA reads as TGCAGTGCTACAGGGCAGGACTACTCCTCCTCTCTCTACAATGAGCAGTTCTTC.

This clonotype was detected a few times. The CDR3 protein is CASSVGPDGETQYF. In DNA, the CDR3 is TGTGCCAGCAGCGTAGGCCCCGACGGGGAGACCCAGTACTTC. The rearrangement uses TRBV9 and TRBJ2-5, with no clear D. This CDR3 region has 14 residues. Deletions cut 0 bases from V and 5 bases from J, with 11 bases between. CDR1 is SGDLS, CDR2 YYNGEE, per germline.

Only a few counts were recorded for this clonotype. V is TRBV24-1 and J is TRBJ2-3; no clear D. The CDR3 has 13 amino acids. Trimming took 4 bases from V and 9 from J, leaving 13 bases between them. Looked up from germline, CDR1 is KGHDR and CDR2 is SFDVKD. The CDR3 DNA sequence: TGTGCCACCAGTGACTATGCGAGCCGGACGCAGTATTTT. This sequence encodes CATSDYASRTQYF.

This clonotype was picked up a small number of times. This chain joins TRBV6-5 and TRBJ1-2; weak D call: TRBD1 (5 bases). The V end was cut by 4 bases, the J end by 4 bases, with 16 bases between. CDR1 MNHEY and CDR2 SVGAGI come from the germline V gene. CDR3 length equals 15 residues. This CDR3 reads CASSSLTGLIYGYTF. The CDR3 nucleotides are TGTGCCAGCAGTTCCCTCACGGGACTCATCTATGGCTACACCTTC.

The V call is TRBV28, the J call TRBJ2-3; D is uncertain. Trimming removed 4 bases from V and 1 base from J, with 9 bases in between. The CDR3 totals 14 residues. CDR1 is MDHEN, CDR2 SYDVKM, per germline. The CDR3 reads CASSSRHRTDTQYF. In DNA, the CDR3 is TGTGCCAGCAGTTCAAGGCACCGCACAGATACGCAGTATTTT.

J is TRBJ2-3 and V is TRBV14; D is tentatively TRBD1 or TRBD2 (5 bases each). Between the trimmed V and J ends, which lost 0 bases and 5 bases, there was a span of 15 bases. Germline CDR1 reads SGHDN; CDR2 reads FVKESK. The CDR3 loop spans 16 amino acids. CDR3: CASSQDRGRPGDTQYF. The CDR3 region has the DNA TGTGCCAGCAGCCAAGATCGGGGCAGGCCCGGAGATACGCAGTATTTT.

There are a few counts of this clonotype. This chain links TRBV12-5 with TRBJ2-3; possibly TRBD1 for D (6 bases). The CDR3 totals 13 residues. CDR1 LGHNT and CDR2 FRNRAP come from the germline V gene. Trimming pared 7 bases from V and 3 bases from J, leaving 11 bases between. The CDR3 region is CASASGATDTQYF. The CDR3 DNA reads as TGTGCTAGTGCGTCAGGGGCTACAGATACGCAGTATTTT.

This clonotype was recorded at least ten times. The rearrangement joins TRBV7-8 to TRBJ2-1, with 12 bases aligning to TRBD2. The CDR3 is 15 residues long. V shed 3 bases, J shed 6 bases, and the junction held 3 bases outside the gene matches. The germline CDR1 and CDR2 sequences are SGHVS and FQNEAQ. The CDR3 DNA reads as TGTGCCAGCAGCTTCTCTAGCGGGGGGGCCAATGAGCAGTTCTTC. Residues: CASSFSSGGANEQFF.

This clonotype is a singleton in its sample. The chain is built from TRBV20-1 and TRBJ2-1; possible D gene TRBD2, 6 bases. V was shortened by 4 bases and J by 0 bases, with 10 bases between the two germline ends. The V gene's germline CDR1 is DFQATT and CDR2 SNEGSKA (reference sequence). The CDR3 is made up of 14 amino acids. The CDR3 DNA follows: TGCAGTGCTATGCGCGGGAACTCCTACAATGAGCAGTTCTTC. Translated, it gives CSAMRGNSYNEQFF.

In its sample, this clonotype was seen a few times. The chain recombines TRBV5-1 with TRBJ1-1; D remains unclear. Germline V gene sequence: CDR1 SGHRS, CDR2 YFSETQ. V lost 5 bases and J lost 1, with 12 bases in between. The CDR3 is 14 amino acids. This chain's CDR3 is CASRGGRTNTEAFF. CDR3 nucleotides: TGCGCCAGCAGAGGTGGGAGAACGAACACTGAAGCTTTCTTT.

The V call is TRBV12-3 or TRBV12-4, the J call TRBJ2-1; D possibly corresponds to TRBD2 (5 bases). CDR3 length equals 15 residues. Trimming removed 3 bases at V and 0 bases at J, with 9 bases between. CDR3 coding DNA: TGTGCCAGCAGTTTGAGGGAACCCTCCTACAATGAGCAGTTCTTC. It specifies CASSLREPSYNEQFF.

This clonotype was counted only a few times. The chain carries TRBV4-1 and TRBJ1-1, with 7 bases fitting TRBD1. CDR3 length: 15 residues. Unmatched junction bases numbered 9, after V lost 4 bases and J lost 4 bases. Germline CDR1 reads MGHRA; CDR2 reads YSYEKL. The CDR3 here is CASSRNRGPVTEAFF. DNA of the CDR3: TGCGCCAGCAGCCGCAACAGGGGTCCCGTCACTGAAGCTTTCTTT.

This clonotype was detected a few times. The V call is TRBV27, the J call TRBJ1-5; D is unresolved. The germline V gene encodes CDR1 MNHEY and CDR2 SMNVEV (reference sequence). The CDR3 covers 15 residues. V shed 5 bases and J shed 4 bases, with 15 bases lying between them. The CDR3 coding sequence is TGTGCCAGCAGTCCCGTGGGAGGGTTTAATCAGCCCCAGCATTTT. This gives the protein CASSPVGGFNQPQHF.

The chain links TRBV5-1 to TRBJ2-5; D not certain. The germline V gene encodes CDR1 SGHRS and CDR2 YFSETQ. The CDR3 is made up of 15 amino acids. Trimming left V 1 base short and J 0 bases short, with 10 bases between. CDR3 residues: CASSLQRAYQETQYF. The CDR3 nucleotides are TGCGCCAGCAGCTTGCAACGGGCCTACCAAGAGACCCAGTACTTC.

This clonotype was detected a few times. The rearrangement joins TRBV19 to TRBJ2-5; D is possibly TRBD2 (5 bases). There are 14 residues in the CDR3. Trimming took off 7 bases at V and 1 base at J, with 13 bases between the two ends. Per germline, CDR1 LNHDA and CDR2 SQIVND (reference sequence). As DNA, the CDR3 is TGTGCCAGTAATGGTGGACTTTTCCAAGAGACCCAGTACTTC. Translated: CASNGGLFQETQYF.

The sample holds a few counts of this clonotype. V gene TRBV4-1 combines with J gene TRBJ2-5; TRBD2 matches at 9 bases. J was trimmed by 4 bases and V by 0 bases; bases with no gene match: 6. CDR3 length: 16 amino acids. Germline assignment: CDR1 MGHRA and CDR2 YSYEKL. The CDR3 coding sequence is TGCGCCAGCAGCCAAGATGCGGGAGGGCCGCGAGAGACCCAGTACTTC. Translating it yields CASSQDAGGPRETQYF.

This clonotype was detected a few times. The CDR3 coding sequence is TGTGCCAGCAGCGTTAGCGGGAGGGCCGAAAACATTCAGTACTTC. The encoded protein is CASSVSGRAENIQYF. This chain links TRBV9 with TRBJ2-4; 11 nucleotides agree with TRBD2. Germline V gives CDR1 SGDLS, CDR2 YYNGEE. Germline trimming cut 2 bases from V and 5 bases from J; bases unmatched to any gene: 3. CDR3 size: 15 residues.

The CDR3 is CATSDRTSGGFQETQYF. The CDR3 DNA follows: TGTGCCACCAGTGACCGGACTAGCGGGGGATTCCAAGAGACCCAGTACTTC. V and J are TRBV24-1 and TRBJ2-5, with TRBD2 matching 13 bases. Germline-derived CDR1 and CDR2 are KGHDR and SFDVKD. CDR3 size: 17 residues. After removal of 4 bases from V and 1 base from J, the junction contained 5 bases not matched to a gene.

V gene TRBV5-1 combines with J gene TRBJ2-2, with D unclear. V lost 1 base and J lost 10, with 11 bases in between. The CDR3 length is 13 residues. Looked up from germline, CDR1 is SGHRS and CDR2 is YFSETQ. Here the CDR3 DNA reads TGCGCCAGCAGCTTGTCGGTCGACGCGGAGCTGTTTTTT. Translated, it gives CASSLSVDAELFF.

The chain couples TRBV25-1 to TRBJ2-7; the match to TRBD2 covers 12 bases. The V and J ends lost 3 bases and 2 bases, in that order; junction bases with no gene match: 8. CDR3 length: 17 residues. Germline CDR1 reads MGHDK; CDR2 reads SYGVNS. Written as DNA, the CDR3 is TGTGCCAGCAGTGACGACCTAGCGGGAGGGGAACCCTACGAGCAGTACTTC. Its protein is CASSDDLAGGEPYEQYF.

This clonotype was seen a few times. The chain couples TRBV5-1 to TRBJ2-7; D not certain. Trimming removed 4 bases from V and 0 bases from J, with 26 bases in between. CDR1 and CDR2 (germline): SGHRS, YFSETQ. This CDR3 has 19 amino acids. CDR3 coding DNA: TGCGCCAGCAGCCTCCACCACCTCGTCCTTTACAGTTTCTCCTACGAGCAGTACTTC. Its protein product is CASSLHHLVLYSFSYEQYF.

This clonotype was observed a handful of times. The V call is TRBV20-1, the J call TRBJ1-2; the D is unclear. The CDR3 sequence is 13 residues long. V lost 7 bases and J lost 4, with 16 bases in between. The germline V gene has CDR1 DFQATT and CDR2 SNEGSKA (reference sequence). CDR3 bases: TGCAGTGTCTACCCAGCCACAAGCTATGGCTACACCTTC. Its translation is CSVYPATSYGYTF.